This TCR beta chain was captured by sequencing in a study of cytomegalovirus exposure and HLA in healthy donors. The study, taken as a whole, reports: Most CMV-associated TCR beta chains were later found to appear HLA-restricted.

As concerns this clone: Its antigen is currently unknown.

V lost 6 bases, J lost 4 bases, and 10 bases stayed unmatched. Germline V gene lookup returns CDR1 MDHEN and CDR2 SYDVKM. This CDR3 region has 15 residues. 13 Jbeta primers and 60 Vbeta primers were used for the PCR. The authors' processing: Some 11 million of the about 80 million unique TCR beta chains counted in a later analysis were shared. Here immunoSEQ multiplex PCR was the method, and the copy in TCRdb shows in-frame clones only, minus some. V and J calls and clone size are copied from that table; D and trimming were computed from the DNA. Here the sample table reports some 70,000 clones. The chain has TRBV28 and TRBJ2-3; 7 nucleotides agree with TRBD1. The TCR comes from a man aged 40-49 years in good health and CMV-seronegative. The sample comprised PBMCs. The CDR3 DNA reads as TGTGCCAGCAGCCCTACAGGGGTTGGGCCAGATACGCAGTATTTT. Amino acids: CASSPTGVGPDTQYF. Based on the CDR3 plus reference TRBV28 and TRBJ2-3, the full variable domain is DVKVTQSSRYLVKRTGEKVFLECVQDMDHENMFWYRQDPGLGLRLIYFSYDVKMKEKGDIPEGYSVSREKKERFSLILESASTNQTSMYLCASSPTGVGPDTQYFGPGTRLTVL.